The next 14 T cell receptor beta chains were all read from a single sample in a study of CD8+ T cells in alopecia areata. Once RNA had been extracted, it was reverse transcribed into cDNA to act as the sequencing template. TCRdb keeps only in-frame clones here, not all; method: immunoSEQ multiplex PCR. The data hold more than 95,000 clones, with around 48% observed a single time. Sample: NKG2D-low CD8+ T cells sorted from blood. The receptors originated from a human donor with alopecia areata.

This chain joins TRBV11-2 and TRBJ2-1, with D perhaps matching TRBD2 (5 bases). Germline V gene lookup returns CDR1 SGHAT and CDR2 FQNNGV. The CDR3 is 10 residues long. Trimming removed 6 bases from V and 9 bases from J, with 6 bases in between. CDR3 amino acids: CASRGSEQFF. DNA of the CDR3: TGTGCCAGCAGGGGGAGTGAGCAGTTCTTC.

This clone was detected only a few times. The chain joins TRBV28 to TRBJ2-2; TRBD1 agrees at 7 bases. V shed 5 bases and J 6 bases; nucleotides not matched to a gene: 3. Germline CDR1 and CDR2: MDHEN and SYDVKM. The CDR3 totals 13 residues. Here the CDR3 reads CASSGRGPGELFF. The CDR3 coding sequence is TGTGCCAGCAGTGGTAGGGGGCCCGGGGAGCTGTTTTTT.

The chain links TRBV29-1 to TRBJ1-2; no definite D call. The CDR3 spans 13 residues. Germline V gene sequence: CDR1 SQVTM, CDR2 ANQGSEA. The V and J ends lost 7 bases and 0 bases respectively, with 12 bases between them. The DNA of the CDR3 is TGCAGCGGGCGGGCGGACGCTAACTATGGCTACACCTTC. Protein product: CSGRADANYGYTF.

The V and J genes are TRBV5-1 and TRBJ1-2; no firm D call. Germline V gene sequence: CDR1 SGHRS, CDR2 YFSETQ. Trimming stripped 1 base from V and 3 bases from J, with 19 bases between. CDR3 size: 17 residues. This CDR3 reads CASSLPSDSEGDYGYTF. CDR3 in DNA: TGCGCCAGCAGCTTGCCTTCCGATTCCGAGGGTGACTATGGCTACACCTTC.

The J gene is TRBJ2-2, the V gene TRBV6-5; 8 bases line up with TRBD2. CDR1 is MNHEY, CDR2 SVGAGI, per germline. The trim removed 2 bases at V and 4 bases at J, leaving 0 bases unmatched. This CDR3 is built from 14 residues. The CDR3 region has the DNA TGTGCCAGCAGTTACAGCGGGAGCACCGGGGAGCTGTTTTTT. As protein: CASSYSGSTGELFF.

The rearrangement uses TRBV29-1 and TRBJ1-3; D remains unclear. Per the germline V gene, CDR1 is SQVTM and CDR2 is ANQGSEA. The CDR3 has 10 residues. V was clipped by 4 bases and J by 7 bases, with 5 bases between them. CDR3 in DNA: TGCAGCGTTGTTGATAACACCATATATTTT. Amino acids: CSVVDNTIYF.

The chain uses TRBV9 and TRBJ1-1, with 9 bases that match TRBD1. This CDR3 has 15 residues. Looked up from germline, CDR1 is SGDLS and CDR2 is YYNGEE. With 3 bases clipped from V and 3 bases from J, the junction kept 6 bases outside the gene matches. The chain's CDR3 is CASSGTGDSDTEAFF. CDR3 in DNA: TGTGCCAGCAGCGGGACAGGGGATTCGGACACTGAAGCTTTCTTT.

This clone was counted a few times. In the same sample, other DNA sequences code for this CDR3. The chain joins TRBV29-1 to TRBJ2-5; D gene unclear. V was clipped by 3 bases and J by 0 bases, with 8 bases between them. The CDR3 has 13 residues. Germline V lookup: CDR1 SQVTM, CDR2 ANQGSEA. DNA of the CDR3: TGCAGCGTTGAGGGTGGGTACCAAGAGACCCAGTACTTC. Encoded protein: CSVEGGYQETQYF.

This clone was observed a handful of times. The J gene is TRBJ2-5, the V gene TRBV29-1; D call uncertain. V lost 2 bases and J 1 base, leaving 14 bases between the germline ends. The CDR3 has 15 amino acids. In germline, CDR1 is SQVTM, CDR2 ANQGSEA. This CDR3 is CSVEWEVEVQETQYF. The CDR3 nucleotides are TGCAGCGTTGAATGGGAAGTCGAGGTCCAAGAGACCCAGTACTTC.

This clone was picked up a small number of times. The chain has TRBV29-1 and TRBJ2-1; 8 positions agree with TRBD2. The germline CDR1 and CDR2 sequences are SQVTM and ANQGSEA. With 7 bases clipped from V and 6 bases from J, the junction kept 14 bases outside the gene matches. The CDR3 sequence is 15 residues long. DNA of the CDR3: TGCAGCGGGCCCGCGGCGGGACTAGTGACCAATGAGCAGTTCTTC. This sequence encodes CSGPAAGLVTNEQFF.

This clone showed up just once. The CDR3: CAWRQGAGTGELFF. The CDR3 DNA follows: TGTGCCTGGAGACAGGGGGCCGGTACCGGGGAGCTGTTTTTT. V and J are TRBV30 and TRBJ2-2, with TRBD1 identical over 9 bases. This CDR3 has 14 residues. Trimming cost V 3 bases and J 5 bases; bases outside gene matches: 4. Germline lookup yields CDR1 GTSNPN and CDR2 SVGIG (reference sequence). Drawing the rest from reference TRBV30 and TRBJ2-2, the complete variable domain is SQTIHQWPATLVQPVGSPLSLECTVEGTSNPNLYWYRQAAGRGLQLLFYSVGIGQISSEVPQNLSASRPQDRQFILSSKKLLLSDSGFYLCAWRQGAGTGELFFGEGSRLTVL.

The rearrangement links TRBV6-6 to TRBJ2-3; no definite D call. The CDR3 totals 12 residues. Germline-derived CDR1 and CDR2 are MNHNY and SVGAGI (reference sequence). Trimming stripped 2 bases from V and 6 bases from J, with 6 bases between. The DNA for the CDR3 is TGTGCCAGCAGTTACCCGATGGATACGCAGTATTTT. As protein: CASSYPMDTQYF.

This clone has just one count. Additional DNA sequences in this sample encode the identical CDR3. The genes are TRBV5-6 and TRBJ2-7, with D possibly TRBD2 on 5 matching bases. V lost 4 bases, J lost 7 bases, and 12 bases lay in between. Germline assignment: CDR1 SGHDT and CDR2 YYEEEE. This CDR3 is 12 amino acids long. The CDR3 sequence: CASSLAGGEQYF. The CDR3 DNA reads TGTGCCAGCAGCCTGGCGGGTGGGGAGCAGTACTTC. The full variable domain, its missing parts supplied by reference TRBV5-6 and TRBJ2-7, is DAGVTQSPTHLIKTRGQQVTLRCSPKSGHDTVSWYQQALGQGPQFIFQYYEEEERQRGNFPDRFSGHQFPNYSSELNVNALLLGDSALYLCASSLAGGEQYFGPGTRLTVT.

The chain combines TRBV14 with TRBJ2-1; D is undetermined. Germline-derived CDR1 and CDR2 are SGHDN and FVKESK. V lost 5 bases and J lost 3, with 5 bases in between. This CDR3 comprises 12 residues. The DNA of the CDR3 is TGTGCCAGCAGCACTTTCTACAATGAGCAGTTCTTC. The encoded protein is CASSTFYNEQFF.